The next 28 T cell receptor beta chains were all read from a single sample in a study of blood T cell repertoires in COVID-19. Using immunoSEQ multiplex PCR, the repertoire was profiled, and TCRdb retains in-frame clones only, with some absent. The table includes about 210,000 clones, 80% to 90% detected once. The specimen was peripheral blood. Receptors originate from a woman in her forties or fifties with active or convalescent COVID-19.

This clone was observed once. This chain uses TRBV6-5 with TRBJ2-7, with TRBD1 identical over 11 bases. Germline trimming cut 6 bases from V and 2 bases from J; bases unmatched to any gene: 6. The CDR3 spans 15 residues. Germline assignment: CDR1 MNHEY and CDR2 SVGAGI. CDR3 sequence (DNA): TGTGCCAGCAGGAAAGGGACAGGGGGAACCTACGAGCAGTACGTC. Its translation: CASRKGTGGTYEQYV.

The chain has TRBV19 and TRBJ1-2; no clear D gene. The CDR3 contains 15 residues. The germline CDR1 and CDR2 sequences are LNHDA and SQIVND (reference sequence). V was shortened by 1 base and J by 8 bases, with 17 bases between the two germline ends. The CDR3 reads CASSIGEGRSNGYTF. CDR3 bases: TGTGCCAGTAGTATAGGGGAGGGAAGGAGCAACGGCTACACCTTC.

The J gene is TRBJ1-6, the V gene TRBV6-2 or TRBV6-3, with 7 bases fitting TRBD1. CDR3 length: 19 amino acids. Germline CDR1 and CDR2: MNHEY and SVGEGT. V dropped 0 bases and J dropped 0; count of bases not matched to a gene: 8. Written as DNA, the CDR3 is TGTGCCAGCAGTTACTCGGGGACAGACGGGAGCTCCTATAATTCACCCCTCCACTTT. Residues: CASSYSGTDGSSYNSPLHF.

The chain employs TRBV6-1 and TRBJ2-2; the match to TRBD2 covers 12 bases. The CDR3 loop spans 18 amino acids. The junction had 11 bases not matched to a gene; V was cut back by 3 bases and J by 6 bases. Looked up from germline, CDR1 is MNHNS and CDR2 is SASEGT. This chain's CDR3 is CASSERGPSGGASGELFF. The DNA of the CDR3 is TGTGCCAGCAGTGAGAGAGGCCCTAGCGGGGGGGCTTCCGGGGAGCTGTTTTTT.

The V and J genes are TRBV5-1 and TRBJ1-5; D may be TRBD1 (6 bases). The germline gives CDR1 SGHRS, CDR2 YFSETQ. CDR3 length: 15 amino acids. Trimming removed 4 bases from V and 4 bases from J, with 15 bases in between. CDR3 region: CASSPEGDGNQPQHF. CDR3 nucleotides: TGCGCCAGCAGCCCAGAGGGGGACGGGAATCAGCCCCAGCATTTT.

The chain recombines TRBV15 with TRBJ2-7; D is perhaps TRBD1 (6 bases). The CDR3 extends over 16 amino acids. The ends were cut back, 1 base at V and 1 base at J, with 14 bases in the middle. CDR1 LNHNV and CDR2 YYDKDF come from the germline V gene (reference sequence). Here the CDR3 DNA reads TGTGCCACCAGCAGAGTGCCTTTAGGACAGTCCTACGAGCAGTACGTC. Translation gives CATSRVPLGQSYEQYV.

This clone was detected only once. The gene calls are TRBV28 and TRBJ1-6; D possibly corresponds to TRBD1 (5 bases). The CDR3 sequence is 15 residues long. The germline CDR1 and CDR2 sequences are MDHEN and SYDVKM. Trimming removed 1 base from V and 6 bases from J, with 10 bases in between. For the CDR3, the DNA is TGTGCCAGCAGTTTATCGAGACAGTTTAATTCACCCCTCCACTTT. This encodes CASSLSRQFNSPLHF.

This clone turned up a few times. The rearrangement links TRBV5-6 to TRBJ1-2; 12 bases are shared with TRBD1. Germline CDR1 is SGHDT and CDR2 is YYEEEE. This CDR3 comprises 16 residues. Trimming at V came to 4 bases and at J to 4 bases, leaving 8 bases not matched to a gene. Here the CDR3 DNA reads TGTGCCAGCAGCACACGAGGGACAGGGGGCGGCTATGGCTACACCTTC. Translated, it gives CASSTRGTGGGYGYTF. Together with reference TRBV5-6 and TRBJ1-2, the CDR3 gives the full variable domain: DAGVTQSPTHLIKTRGQQVTLRCSPKSGHDTVSWYQQALGQGPQFIFQYYEEEERQRGNFPDRFSGHQFPNYSSELNVNALLLGDSALYLCASSTRGTGGGYGYTFGSGTRLTVV.

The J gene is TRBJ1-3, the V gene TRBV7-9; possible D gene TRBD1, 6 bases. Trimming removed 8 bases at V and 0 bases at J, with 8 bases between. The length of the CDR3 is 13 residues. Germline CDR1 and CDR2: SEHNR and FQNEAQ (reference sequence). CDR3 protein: CASGGSSGNTIYF. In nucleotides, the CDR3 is TGTGCCAGCGGGGGCAGCTCTGGAAACACCATATATTTT.

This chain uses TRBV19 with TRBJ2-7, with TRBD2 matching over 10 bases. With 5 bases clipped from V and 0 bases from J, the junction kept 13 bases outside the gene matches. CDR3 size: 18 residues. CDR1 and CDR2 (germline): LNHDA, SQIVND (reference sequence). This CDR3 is CASSLRPGLAPSSYEQYV. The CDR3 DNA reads TGTGCCAGTAGTTTAAGGCCGGGACTAGCGCCGAGCTCCTACGAGCAGTACGTC.

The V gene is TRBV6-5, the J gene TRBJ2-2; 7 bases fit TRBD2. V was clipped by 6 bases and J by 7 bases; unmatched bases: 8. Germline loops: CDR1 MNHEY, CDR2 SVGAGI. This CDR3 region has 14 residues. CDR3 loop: CASRNHRGVGELFF. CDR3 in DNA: TGTGCCAGCAGGAACCACCGGGGGGTCGGGGAGCTGTTTTTT.

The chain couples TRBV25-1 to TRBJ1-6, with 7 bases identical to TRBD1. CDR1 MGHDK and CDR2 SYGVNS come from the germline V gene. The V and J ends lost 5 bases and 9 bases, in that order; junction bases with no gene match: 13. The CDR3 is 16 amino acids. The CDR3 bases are TGTGCCAGCAGTAAGCCCCAAGGGGGCGCGGGTTCACCCCTCCACTTT. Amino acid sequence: CASSKPQGGAGSPLHF.

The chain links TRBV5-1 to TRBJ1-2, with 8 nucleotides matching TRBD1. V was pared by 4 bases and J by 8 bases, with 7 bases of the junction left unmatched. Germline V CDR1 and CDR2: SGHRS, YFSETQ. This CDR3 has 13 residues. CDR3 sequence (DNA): TGCGCCAGCAGCGTGGACAGGGCGGGCGGCTACACCTTC. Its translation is CASSVDRAGGYTF.

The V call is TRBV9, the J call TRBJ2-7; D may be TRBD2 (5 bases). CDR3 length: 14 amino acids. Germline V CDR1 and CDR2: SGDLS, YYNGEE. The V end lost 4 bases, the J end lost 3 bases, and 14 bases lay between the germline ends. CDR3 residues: CASSPSGLFYEQYF. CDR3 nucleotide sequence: TGTGCCAGCAGCCCGAGCGGACTTTTCTACGAGCAGTACTTC.

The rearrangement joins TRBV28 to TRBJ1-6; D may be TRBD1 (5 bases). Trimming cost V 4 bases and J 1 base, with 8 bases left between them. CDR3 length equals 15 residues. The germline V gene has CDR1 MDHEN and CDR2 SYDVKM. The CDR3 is CASSWGESYNSPLHF. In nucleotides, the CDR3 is TGTGCCAGCAGTTGGGGGGAGTCCTATAATTCACCCCTCCACTTT. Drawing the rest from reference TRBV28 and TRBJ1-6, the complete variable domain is DVKVTQSSRYLVKRTGEKVFLECVQDMDHENMFWYRQDPGLGLRLIYFSYDVKMKEKGDIPEGYSVSREKKERFSLILESASTNQTSMYLCASSWGESYNSPLHFGNGTRLTVT.

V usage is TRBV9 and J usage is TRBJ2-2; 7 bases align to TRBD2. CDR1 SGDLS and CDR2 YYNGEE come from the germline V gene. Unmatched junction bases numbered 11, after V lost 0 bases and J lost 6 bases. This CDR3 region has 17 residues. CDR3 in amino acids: CASSVGLSGGRAGELFF. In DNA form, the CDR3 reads TGTGCCAGCAGCGTAGGGTTATCGGGAGGCCGGGCCGGGGAGCTGTTTTTT.

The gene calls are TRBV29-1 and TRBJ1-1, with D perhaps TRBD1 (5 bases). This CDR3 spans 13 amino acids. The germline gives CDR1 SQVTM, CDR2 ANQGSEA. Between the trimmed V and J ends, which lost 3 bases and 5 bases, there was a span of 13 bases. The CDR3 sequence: CSVEARAETEAFF. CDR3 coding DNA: TGCAGCGTTGAGGCCAGGGCCGAGACTGAAGCTTTCTTT.

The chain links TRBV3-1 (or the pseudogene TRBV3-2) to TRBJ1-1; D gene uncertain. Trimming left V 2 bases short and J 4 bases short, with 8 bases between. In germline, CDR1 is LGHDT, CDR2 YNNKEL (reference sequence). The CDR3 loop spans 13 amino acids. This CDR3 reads CASSQMGGTEAFF. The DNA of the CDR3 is TGTGCCAGCAGCCAAATGGGAGGCACTGAAGCTTTCTTT.

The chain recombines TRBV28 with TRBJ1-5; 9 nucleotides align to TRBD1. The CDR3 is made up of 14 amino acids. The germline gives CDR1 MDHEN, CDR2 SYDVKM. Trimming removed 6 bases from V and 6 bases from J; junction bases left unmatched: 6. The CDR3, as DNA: TGTGCCAGCAGCCTAGGGACAGGGAGTCAGCCCCAGCATTTT. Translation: CASSLGTGSQPQHF.

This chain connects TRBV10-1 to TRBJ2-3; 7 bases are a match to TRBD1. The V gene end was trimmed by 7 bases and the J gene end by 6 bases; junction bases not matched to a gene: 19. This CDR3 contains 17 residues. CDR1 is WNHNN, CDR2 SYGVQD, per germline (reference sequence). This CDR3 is CASNSARQGPLGDTQYF. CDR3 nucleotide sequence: TGCGCCAGCAACTCCGCCCGACAGGGACCCTTGGGGGATACGCAGTATTTT.

The CDR3 region has the DNA TGCAGCGTTGTTGAGGTCCGCTACCTTATGAACACTGAAGCTTTCTTT. It codes for CSVVEVRYLMNTEAFF. The chain combines TRBV29-1 with TRBJ1-1; no definite D call. The V and J ends lost 4 bases and 0 bases respectively, with 18 bases between them. CDR3 length: 16 amino acids. Germline CDR1 is SQVTM and CDR2 is ANQGSEA.

The CDR3 reads CASSRSTGLGGNTIYF. CDR3 sequence (DNA): TGTGCCAGCAGCCGCTCCACAGGGTTGGGTGGAAACACCATATATTTT. V and J are TRBV9 and TRBJ1-3, with D tentatively TRBD1 (6 bases). This CDR3 contains 16 residues. The V end was cut by 4 bases, the J end by 3 bases, with 17 bases between. CDR1 SGDLS and CDR2 YYNGEE come from the germline V gene.

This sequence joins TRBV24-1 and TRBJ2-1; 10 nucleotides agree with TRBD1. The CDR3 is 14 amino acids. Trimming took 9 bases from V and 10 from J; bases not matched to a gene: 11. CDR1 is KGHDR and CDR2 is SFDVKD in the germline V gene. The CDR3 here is CATSTPGQGSEQFF. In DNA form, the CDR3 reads TGTGCCACCTCGACTCCGGGACAGGGGAGCGAGCAGTTCTTC.

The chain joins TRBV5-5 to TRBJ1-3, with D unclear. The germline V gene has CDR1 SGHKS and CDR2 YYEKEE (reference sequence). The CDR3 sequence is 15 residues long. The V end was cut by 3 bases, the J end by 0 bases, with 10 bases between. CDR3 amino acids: CASSWAGYSGNTIYF. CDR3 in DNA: TGTGCCAGCAGCTGGGCGGGGTACTCTGGAAACACCATATATTTT.

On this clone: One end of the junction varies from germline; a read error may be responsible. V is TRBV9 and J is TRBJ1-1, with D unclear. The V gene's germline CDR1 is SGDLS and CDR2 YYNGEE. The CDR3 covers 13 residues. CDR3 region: CASSVGVKTEAFF. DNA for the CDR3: TGTGCCAGCAGCGTAGGAGTGAAGACTGAAGCTTTCTTT.

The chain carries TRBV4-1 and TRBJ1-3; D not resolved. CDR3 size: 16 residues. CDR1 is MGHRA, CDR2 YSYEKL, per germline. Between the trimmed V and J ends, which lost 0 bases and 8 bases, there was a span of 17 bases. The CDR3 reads CASSQDLASSRYTIYF. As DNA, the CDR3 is TGCGCCAGCAGCCAAGATCTAGCCTCATCAAGGTACACCATATATTTT.

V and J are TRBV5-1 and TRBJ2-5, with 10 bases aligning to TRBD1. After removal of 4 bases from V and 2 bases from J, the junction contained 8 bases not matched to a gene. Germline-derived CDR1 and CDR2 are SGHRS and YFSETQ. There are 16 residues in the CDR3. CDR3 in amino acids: CASSVVPGQGQETQYF. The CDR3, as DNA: TGCGCCAGCAGCGTCGTACCGGGACAGGGGCAAGAGACCCAGTACTTC.

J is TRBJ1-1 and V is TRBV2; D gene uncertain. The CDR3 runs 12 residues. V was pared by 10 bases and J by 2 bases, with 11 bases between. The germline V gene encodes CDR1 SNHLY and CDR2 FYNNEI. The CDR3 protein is CATSQRNTEAFF. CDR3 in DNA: TGTGCCACCTCCCAGCGAAACACTGAAGCTTTCTTT.